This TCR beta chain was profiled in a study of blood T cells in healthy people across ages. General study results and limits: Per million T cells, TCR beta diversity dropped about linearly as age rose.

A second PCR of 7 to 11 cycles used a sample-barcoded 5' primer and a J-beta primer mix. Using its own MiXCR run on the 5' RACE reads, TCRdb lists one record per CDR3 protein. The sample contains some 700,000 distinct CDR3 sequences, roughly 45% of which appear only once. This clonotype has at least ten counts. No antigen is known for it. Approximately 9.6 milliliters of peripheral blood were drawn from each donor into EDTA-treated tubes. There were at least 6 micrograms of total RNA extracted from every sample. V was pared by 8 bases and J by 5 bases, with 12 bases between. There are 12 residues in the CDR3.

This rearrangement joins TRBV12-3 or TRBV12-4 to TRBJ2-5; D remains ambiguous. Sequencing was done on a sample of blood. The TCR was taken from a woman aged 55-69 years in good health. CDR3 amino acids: CASSPSRETQYF. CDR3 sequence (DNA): TGTGCCAGCTCCCCCAGCAGGGAGACCCAGTACTTC.